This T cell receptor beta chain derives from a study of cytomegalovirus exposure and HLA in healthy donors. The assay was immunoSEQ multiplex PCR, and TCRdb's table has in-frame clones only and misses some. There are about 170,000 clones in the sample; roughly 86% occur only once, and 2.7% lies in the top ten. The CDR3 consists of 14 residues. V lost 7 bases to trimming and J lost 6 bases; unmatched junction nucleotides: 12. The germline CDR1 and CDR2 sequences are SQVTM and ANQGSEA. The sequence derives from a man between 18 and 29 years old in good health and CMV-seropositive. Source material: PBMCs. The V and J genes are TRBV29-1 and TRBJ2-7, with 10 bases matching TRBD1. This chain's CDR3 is CSAADRGYQSEQYF. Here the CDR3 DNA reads TGCAGCGCTGCGGACAGGGGGTACCAGAGCGAGCAGTACTTC.